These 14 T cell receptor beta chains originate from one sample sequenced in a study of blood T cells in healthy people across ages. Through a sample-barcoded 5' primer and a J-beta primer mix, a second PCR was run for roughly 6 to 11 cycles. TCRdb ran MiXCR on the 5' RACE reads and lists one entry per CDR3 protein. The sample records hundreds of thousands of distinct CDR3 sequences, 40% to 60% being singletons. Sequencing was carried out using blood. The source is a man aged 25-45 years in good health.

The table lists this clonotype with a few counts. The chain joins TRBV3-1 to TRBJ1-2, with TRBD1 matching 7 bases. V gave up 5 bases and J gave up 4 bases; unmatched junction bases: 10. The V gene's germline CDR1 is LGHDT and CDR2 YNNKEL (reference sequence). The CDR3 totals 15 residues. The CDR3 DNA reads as TGTGCCAGCAGCGTACGACAGGGAACCCTCTATGGCTACACCTTC. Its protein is CASSVRQGTLYGYTF.

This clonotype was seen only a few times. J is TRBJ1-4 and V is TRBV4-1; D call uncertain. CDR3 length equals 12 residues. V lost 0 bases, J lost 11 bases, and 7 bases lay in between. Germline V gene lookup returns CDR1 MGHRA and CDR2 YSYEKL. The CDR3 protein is CASSQDLEKLFF. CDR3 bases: TGCGCCAGCAGCCAAGACCTAGAGAAACTGTTTTTT.

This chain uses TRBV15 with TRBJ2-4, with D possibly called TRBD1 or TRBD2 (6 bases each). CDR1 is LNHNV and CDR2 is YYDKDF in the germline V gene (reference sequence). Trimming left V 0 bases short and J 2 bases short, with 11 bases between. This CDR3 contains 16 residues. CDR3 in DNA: TGTGCCACCAGCAGAGATGGGGGGCAAACCAAAAACATTCAGTACTTC. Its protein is CATSRDGGQTKNIQYF.

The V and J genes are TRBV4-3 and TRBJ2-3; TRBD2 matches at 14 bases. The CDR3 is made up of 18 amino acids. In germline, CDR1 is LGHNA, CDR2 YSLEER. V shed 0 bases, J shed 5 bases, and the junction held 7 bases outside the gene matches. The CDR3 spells CASSQDGLAGGFEDTQYF. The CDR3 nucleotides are TGCGCCAGCAGCCAAGATGGACTAGCGGGAGGTTTCGAAGATACGCAGTATTTT.

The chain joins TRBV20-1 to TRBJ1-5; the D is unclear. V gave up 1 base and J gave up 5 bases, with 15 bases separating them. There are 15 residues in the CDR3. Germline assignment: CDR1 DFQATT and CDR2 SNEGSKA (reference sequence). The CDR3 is CSARVGSEPHQPQHF. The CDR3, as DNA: TGCAGTGCTAGAGTGGGGTCGGAGCCGCATCAGCCCCAGCATTTT.

The CDR3 region is CASNLDTAQNQPQHF. The CDR3 DNA follows: TGTGCCAGCAACCTCGACACAGCCCAGAATCAGCCCCAGCATTTT. This chain links TRBV2 with TRBJ1-5, with D uncertain. Trimming took off 7 bases at V and 4 bases at J, with 17 bases between the two ends. The CDR3 covers 15 residues. Germline V gives CDR1 SNHLY, CDR2 FYNNEI.

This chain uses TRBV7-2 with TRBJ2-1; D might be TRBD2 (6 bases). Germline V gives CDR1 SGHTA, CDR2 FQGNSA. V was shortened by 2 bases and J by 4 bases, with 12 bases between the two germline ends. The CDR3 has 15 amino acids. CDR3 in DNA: TGTGCCAGCAGCTTAAACGGGGGAGTTTACAATGAGCAGTTCTTC. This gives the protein CASSLNGGVYNEQFF.

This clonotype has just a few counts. CDR3 coding DNA: TGTGCCAGCAGCGTAGACCCGGTTAGCACAGATACGCAGTATTTT. Its protein is CASSVDPVSTDTQYF. This sequence joins TRBV9 and TRBJ2-3; D gene uncertain. Trimming stripped 0 bases from V and 0 bases from J, with 8 bases between. Per germline, CDR1 SGDLS and CDR2 YYNGEE. This CDR3 spans 15 amino acids. Full variable domain (missing parts from reference TRBV9 and TRBJ2-3): DSGVTQTPKHLITATGQRVTLRCSPRSGDLSVYWYQQSLDQGLQFLIQYYNGEERAKGNILERFSAQQFPDLHSELNLSSLELGDSALYFCASSVDPVSTDTQYFGPGTRLTVL.

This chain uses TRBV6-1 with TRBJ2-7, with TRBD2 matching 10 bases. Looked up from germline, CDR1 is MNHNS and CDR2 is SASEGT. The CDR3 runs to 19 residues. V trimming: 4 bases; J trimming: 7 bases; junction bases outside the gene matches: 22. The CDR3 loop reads CASSGALPELAGTNNEQYF. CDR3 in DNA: TGTGCCAGCAGTGGAGCCCTTCCCGAACTAGCGGGGACCAACAATGAGCAGTACTTC.

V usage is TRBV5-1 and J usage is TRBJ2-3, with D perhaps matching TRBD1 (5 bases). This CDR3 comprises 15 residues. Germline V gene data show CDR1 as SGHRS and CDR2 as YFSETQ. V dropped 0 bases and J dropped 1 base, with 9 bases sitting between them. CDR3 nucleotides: TGCGCCAGCAGCTTGGCGGACATGCGCACAGATACGCAGTATTTT. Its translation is CASSLADMRTDTQYF. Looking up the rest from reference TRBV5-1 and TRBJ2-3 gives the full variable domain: KAGVTQTPRYLIKTRGQQVTLSCSPISGHRSVSWYQQTPGQGLQFLFEYFSETQRNKGNFPGRFSGRQFSNSRSEMNVSTLELGDSALYLCASSLADMRTDTQYFGPGTRLTVL.

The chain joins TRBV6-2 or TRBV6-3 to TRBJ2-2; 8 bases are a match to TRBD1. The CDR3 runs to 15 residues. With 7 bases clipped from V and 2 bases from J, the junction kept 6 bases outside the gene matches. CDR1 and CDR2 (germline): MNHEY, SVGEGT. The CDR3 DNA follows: TGTGCCAGCACCAAAGGACAGGGCAACACCGGGGAGCTGTTTTTT. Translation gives CASTKGQGNTGELFF.

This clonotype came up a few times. The CDR3 protein is CASSLRWGAQYF. CDR3 bases: TGTGCCAGCAGTTTAAGGTGGGGGGCTCAGTACTTC. The chain employs TRBV28 and TRBJ2-5, with D perhaps assigned TRBD1 or TRBD2 (6 bases each). This CDR3 has 12 residues. The germline V gene encodes CDR1 MDHEN and CDR2 SYDVKM. Trimming removed 2 bases at V and 11 bases at J, with 12 bases between.

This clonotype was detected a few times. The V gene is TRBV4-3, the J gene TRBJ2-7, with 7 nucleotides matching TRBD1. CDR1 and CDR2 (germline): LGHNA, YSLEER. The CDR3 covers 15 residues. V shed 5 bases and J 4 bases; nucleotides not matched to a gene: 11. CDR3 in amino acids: CASSERTGTEYEQYF. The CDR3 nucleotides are TGCGCCAGCAGCGAACGAACCGGGACAGAGTACGAGCAGTACTTC.

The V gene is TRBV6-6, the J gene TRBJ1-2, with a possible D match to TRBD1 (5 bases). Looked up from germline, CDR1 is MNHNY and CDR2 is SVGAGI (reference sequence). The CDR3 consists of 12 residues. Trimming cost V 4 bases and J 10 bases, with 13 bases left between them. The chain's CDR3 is CASSFQGSLYTF. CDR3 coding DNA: TGTGCCAGCAGTTTCCAGGGAAGTCTCTACACCTTC.